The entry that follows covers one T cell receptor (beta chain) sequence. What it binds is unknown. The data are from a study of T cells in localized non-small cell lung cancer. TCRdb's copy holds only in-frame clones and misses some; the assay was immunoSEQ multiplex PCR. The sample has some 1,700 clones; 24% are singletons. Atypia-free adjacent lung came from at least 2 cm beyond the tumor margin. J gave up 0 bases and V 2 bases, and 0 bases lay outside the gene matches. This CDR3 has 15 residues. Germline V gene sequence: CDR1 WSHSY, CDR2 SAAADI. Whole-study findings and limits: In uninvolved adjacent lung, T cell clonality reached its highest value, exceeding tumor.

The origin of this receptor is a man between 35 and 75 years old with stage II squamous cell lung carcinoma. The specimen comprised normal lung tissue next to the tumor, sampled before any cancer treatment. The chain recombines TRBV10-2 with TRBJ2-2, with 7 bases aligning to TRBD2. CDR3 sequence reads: CASSEGGANTGELFF. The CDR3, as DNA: TGCGCCAGCAGTGAGGGGGGGGCGAACACCGGGGAGCTGTTTTTT.